The sequence of this T cell receptor beta chain was determined in a study of shared clonotypes between healthy human individuals (dated by TCRdb to the early 2020s). Broadly, across the study: Two women and three men aged 18 to 49 years were included in the cohort. Blood TCR repertoires of four to six healthy adults were deeply sequenced to estimate repertoire size and the extent of clonotype sharing between individuals. Per donor, three plates each were used for CD4 naive and CD4 memory, two for CD8 naive, and one for CD8 memory. Each donor's leukapheresis produced roughly between roughly 0.94 and 9.5 billion PBMCs. To increase sequencing depth and limit assay-specific biases, different laboratories used diverse techniques to prepare libraries and sequence TCR repertoires. General findings and caveats noted by the study authors: Because the study included only a small number of donors, the genetic and exposure-history diversity represented was limited. Sampling was restricted to blood, and TCR repertoires in tissue are likely to differ from TCR repertoires in blood. Rarefaction of sorted-subset datasets indicated incomplete sequencing despite the large sequencing depth. Naive subsets generally had larger estimated clonotype richness than memory subsets did. Higher generation probabilities were observed for clonotypes shared by all four sorted-subset donors than for non-shared clonotypes. About 5% of naive CD4, approximately 3.7% of naive CD8, about 2.1% of memory CD4, and about 0.4% of memory CD8 clonotypes were shared across several donors. Pairwise subsampling indicated that sequencing depth was expected to affect the degree of clonotype sharing among donors.

The donors were healthy, HIV-negative adults who had no recently reported acute infections or vaccinations. Every donor was a Caucasian adult living in Nashville, Tennessee, USA. CD4+ T cells were enriched by magnetic negative selection, after which naive cells were positively selected on CD45RA and the negative fraction was taken as the memory subset. Blood was collected by leukapheresis, and PBMCs were isolated by Ficoll-Histopaque density gradient centrifugation and then cryopreserved in liquid nitrogen vapor phase. Purity and quantity of every magnetically sorted T cell population were checked by analytical flow cytometry. Genomic DNA was isolated from each sorted fraction and quantified by UV absorbance on a Nanodrop 2000c. As to this clone: The antigen this receptor binds is unknown. No base quality information exists; no much larger clone differs at one position.

The germline V gene encodes CDR1 SGHKS and CDR2 YYEKEE (reference sequence). The junction shows trimming of 0 bases on V and 6 bases on J, plus 3 bases between the germline ends. Reading from cysteine to phenylalanine, the CDR3 counts 11 amino acids. Just CDR3 DNA is preserved here, 33 bases in frame from base 1. Using the deep immunoSEQ assay, multiplex PCR amplified TCR CDR3 regions from genomic DNA. Extracted genomic DNA from each cell subset was distributed evenly across all wells of several immunoSEQ 96-well plates, and each plate was treated as a replicate. Each replicate PCR for sorted subsets received roughly 0.2 ug genomic DNA, equal to 30,000 or so T cell genomes. Purified libraries were measured with a Qubit 3.0 fluorometer, size-checked on a Bioanalyzer 2100, and measured again with the KAPA Library Quantification kit. A separate single-read 150-cycle Illumina NextSeq 550 flow cell was used to sequence each immunoSEQ 96-well plate. The original methods were these. The immunoSEQ output contained only junctional sequences without quality scores, so filtering could not match that applied to full-length reads. To assign V/J genes and CDR3, sequences were annotated using PyIR, a Python wrapper for IgBLAST v1.9, with IMGT germline references. Any read was removed if the V/J assignment was weak (E-value above 1e-6), the CDR3 was missing, or the read contained stop codons, out-of-frame junctions, or ambiguous translated residues. V3J clonotypes were defined by identical inferred V gene, J gene, and CDR3 amino acid sequence. Percentage overlap between repertoires was computed as shared unique clonotypes divided by the size of the smaller repertoire. Richness of each repertoire was evaluated using RTK rarefaction, the Chao1 estimator, and Recon v2.1 estimates of unobserved clonotypes. OLGA was used to compute generation probabilities for all TCRbeta clonotypes that the gDNA method yielded from a handful of donors. TCRdb provides this immuneACCESS table in a form limited to in-frame rearrangements. Some clones are lacking; in checked studies, under half of them reflect an unresolved V gene, and why the rest are absent is not known. V and J calls and clone size are those listed in that table; D and trimming were worked out from the DNA. Present in this sample are about 2.3 million clones, over 85% of which were seen just once. 0.39% of the sample belongs to the ten largest clones.

The sequence was collected from a man aged 18 to 29 in good health. Some clones in this sample may be carry-over from other donors' samples. The sample taken for sequencing was naive CD4+ T cells from PBMCs. In the paper's terms, the cell subset or site label means: CD45RA+ positively selected. The sequence joins TRBV5-5 to TRBJ1-1; no D gene is confidently identified. The CDR3: CASSLVAEAFF. The sequence in DNA is TGTGCCAGCAGCTTGGTTGCTGAAGCTTTCTTT.